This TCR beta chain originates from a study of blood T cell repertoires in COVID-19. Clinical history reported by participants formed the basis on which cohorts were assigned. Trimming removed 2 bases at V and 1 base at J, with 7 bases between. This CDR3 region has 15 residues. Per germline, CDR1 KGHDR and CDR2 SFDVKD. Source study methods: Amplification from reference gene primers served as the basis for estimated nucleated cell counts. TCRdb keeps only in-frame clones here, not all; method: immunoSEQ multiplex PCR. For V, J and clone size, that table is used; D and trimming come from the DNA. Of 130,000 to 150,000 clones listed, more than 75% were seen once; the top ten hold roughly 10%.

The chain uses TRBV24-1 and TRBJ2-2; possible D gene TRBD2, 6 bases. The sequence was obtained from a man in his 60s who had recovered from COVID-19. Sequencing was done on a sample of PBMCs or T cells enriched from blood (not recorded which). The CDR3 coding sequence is TGTGCCACCAGTGATTCGGGGGAGAACACCGGGGAGCTGTTTTTT. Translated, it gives CATSDSGENTGELFF.